A single TCR beta chain is shown here with its context. This CDR3 has 13 amino acids. Trimming took off 11 bases at V and 4 bases at J, with 15 bases between the two ends. Germline loops: CDR1 SNHLY, CDR2 FYNNEI. The data derive from a study of control samples from healthy donors and cancer patients. TCRdb's copy holds only in-frame clones and misses some; the assay was immunoSEQ multiplex PCR. Counted here are 100,000 to 150,000 clones, roughly 90% occurring once; the ten biggest clones make up around 5.8%. The sequence came from a man in his late teens or twenties in good health. This chain connects TRBV2 to TRBJ2-1, with D perhaps TRBD2 (6 bases). The sample consisted of blood. CDR3 sequence (DNA): TGTGCCGACCAATCGGGGGATTACAATGAGCAGTTCTTC. This gives the protein CADQSGDYNEQFF.